This paragraph covers one T cell receptor (beta chain) sequence. Time point denoted: baseline, week 1 (first vaccination visit). The treatment: pre-vaccination baseline after standard-of-care therapy. The length of the CDR3 is 14 residues. CDR1 is SGHRS and CDR2 is YFSETQ in the germline V gene. Trimming at V came to 0 bases and at J to 5 bases, leaving 0 bases not matched to a gene. This sample is drawn from a study of a mutant IDH1 vaccine in newly diagnosed glioma. Repertoires were generated with immunoSEQ multiplex PCR, while TCRdb's copy carries only in-frame clones and drops some. Among tens of thousands of clones, around 74% were seen once, and the ten largest hold roughly 8%.

The TCR comes from a man between 50 and 59 years old with glioma. The J gene is TRBJ1-5, the V gene TRBV5-1; TRBD1 aligns across 9 bases. This sample comprised PBMCs, obtained from a glioma patient treated with radiotherapy, temozolomide or both. The CDR3 DNA reads TGCGCCAGCAGCTTGGGGACAGGGGATCAGCCCCAGCATTTT. It translates to CASSLGTGDQPQHF.